The 21 T cell receptor beta chains given below trace back to one sample, sequenced in a study of metastatic and nonmetastatic thyroid tumors (dated by TCRdb to 2020 to 2021). No treatment had been received by any patient before thyroid surgery. The library was prepared using PCR. These reads were obtained on an Illumina HiSeq 4000. TCRdb passed the public sequencing reads through fastp at Q25 and MiXCR, retaining productive beta sequences. For this sample the table gives about 36,000 clones, of which around 20% were detected only once. About 16% of the sample is held by the ten biggest clonotypes. The sample consisted of blood. The receptors were sampled from a female donor with papillary thyroid cancer or a benign thyroid nodule (not recorded which). Some clones in this sample may be carry-over from other donors' samples.

The V gene is TRBV28, the J gene TRBJ2-1; no firm D call. V lost 7 bases and J 0 bases, leaving 25 bases between the germline ends. Germline V CDR1 and CDR2: MDHEN, SYDVKM. The CDR3 contains 19 residues. This chain's CDR3 is CASTPIASRRKSSYNEQFF. The CDR3 DNA follows: TGTGCCAGCACCCCAATCGCTAGTAGGCGAAAGAGCTCCTACAATGAGCAGTTCTTC.

J is TRBJ2-7 and V is TRBV2; a possible D gene is TRBD1 (5 bases). This CDR3 contains 18 residues. V was pared by 0 bases and J by 5 bases, with 23 bases between. Looked up from germline, CDR1 is SNHLY and CDR2 is FYNNEI. The CDR3 is CASSEALATVGSIDEQYF. The CDR3 coding sequence is TGTGCCAGCAGTGAAGCGCTTGCGACAGTGGGCTCTATTGACGAGCAGTACTTC.

The chain links TRBV5-1 to TRBJ1-2; the D is unclear. The CDR3 runs to 13 residues. The germline V gene encodes CDR1 SGHRS and CDR2 YFSETQ. V gave up 0 bases and J gave up 5 bases, with 8 bases separating them. The CDR3 loop is CASSLEAAYGYTF. The CDR3 nucleotides read TGCGCCAGCAGCTTGGAGGCAGCTTATGGCTACACCTTC.

Many counts were recorded for this clone. The chain joins TRBV6-1 to TRBJ2-1; 9 bases align to TRBD2. V dropped 4 bases and J dropped 9; count of bases not matched to a gene: 13. Germline CDR1 MNHNS, CDR2 SASEGT. The CDR3 consists of 16 residues. The DNA for the CDR3 is TGTGCCAGCAGTGCCCGGGGGGCGGGAGGGCAGAGTGAGCAGTTCTTC. It specifies CASSARGAGGQSEQFF.

This clone is deemed medium-sized. V gene TRBV6-1 combines with J gene TRBJ1-2; D unclear. Germline assignment: CDR1 MNHNS and CDR2 SASEGT. The length of the CDR3 is 14 residues. The V end lost 0 bases, the J end lost 5 bases, and 10 bases lay between the germline ends. This CDR3 reads CASSEAINSYGYTF. The CDR3 DNA follows: TGTGCCAGCAGTGAAGCGATTAACAGTTATGGCTACACCTTC.

Of note for this clone: A single base separates this from a much larger clone, so it may be a read error. Different DNA sequences within this sample yield the same CDR3. This chain joins TRBV12-3 or TRBV12-4 and TRBJ2-7; 7 bases align to TRBD2. The CDR3 has 14 residues. The CDR3 coding sequence is TGTGCTAGCAGTCGTAGCGGGTCCTCCTACGAGCAGTGCTTC. It translates to CASSRSGSSYEQCF.

The genes are TRBV2 and TRBJ2-3; 11 bases line up with TRBD2. CDR1 is SNHLY, CDR2 FYNNEI, per germline. V gave up 1 base and J gave up 5 bases; unmatched junction bases: 5. The CDR3 has 16 amino acids. This chain's CDR3 is CASSEDLAGGGDTQYF. CDR3 nucleotide sequence: TGTGCCAGCAGTGAAGACCTAGCGGGAGGTGGAGATACGCAGTATTTT.

The V call is TRBV19, the J call TRBJ2-3, with D hard to call. This CDR3 has 14 residues. Germline CDR1 is LNHDA and CDR2 is SQIVND (reference sequence). V was clipped by 4 bases and J by 2 bases, with 10 bases between them. CDR3 region: CASSKQRTTDTQYF. The CDR3 DNA follows: TGTGCCAGTAGTAAACAGCGTACCACAGATACGCAGTATTTT.

This clone was seen many times. This chain connects TRBV25-1 to TRBJ2-2; no definite D call. CDR3 length: 15 amino acids. Trimming shortened V by 2 bases and J by 1 base, and 8 bases separated the two germline ends. CDR1 is MGHDK, CDR2 SYGVNS, per germline. Here the CDR3 reads CASSEVELNTGELFF. The CDR3 nucleotides are TGTGCCAGCAGTGAAGTAGAGTTGAACACCGGGGAGCTGTTTTTT.

At least ten counts were recorded for this clone. The chain employs TRBV11-2 and TRBJ1-6; TRBD1 aligns across 10 bases. The V and J ends lost 5 bases and 9 bases, in that order; junction bases with no gene match: 7. CDR1 is SGHAT and CDR2 is FQNNGV in the germline V gene. The CDR3 loop spans 15 amino acids. The CDR3 loop reads CASSPPRTGGSPLHF. The CDR3 coding sequence is TGTGCCAGCAGCCCTCCCCGGACAGGGGGTTCACCCCTCCACTTT.

This clone is a singleton in its sample. The chain couples TRBV3-1 to TRBJ1-2, with D tentatively TRBD1 (5 bases). The germline gives CDR1 LGHDT, CDR2 YNNKEL (reference sequence). Trimming took off 1 base at V and 4 bases at J, with 10 bases between the two ends. The CDR3 consists of 14 residues. The CDR3 region is CASSQVGRLYGYTF. The CDR3 bases are TGTGCCAGCAGCCAAGTGGGGCGGCTCTATGGCTACACCTTC. The complete variable domain, with remaining parts taken from reference TRBV3-1 and TRBJ1-2, reads DTAVSQTPKYLVTQMGNDKSIKCEQNLGHDTMYWYKQDSKKFLKIMFSYNNKELIINETVPNRFSPKSPDKAHLNLHINSLELGDSAVYFCASSQVGRLYGYTFGSGTRLTVV.

In its sample, this clone was seen a few times. Being one base from a much bigger clone, this may be a read error. The same CDR3 also results from other DNA sequences found in this sample. The rearrangement joins TRBV10-3 to TRBJ2-3; no clear D. The CDR3 loop spans 12 amino acids. Per germline, CDR1 ENHRY and CDR2 SYGVKD. CDR3 sequence: CAISEGTDTQYF. As DNA, the CDR3 is TGTGCCATCAGTGAGGGCACAGATACACAGTATTTT.

This clone was counted many times. This rearrangement joins TRBV7-3 to TRBJ2-6; a weak D match, TRBD2 (6 bases). This CDR3 is built from 19 residues. Trimming took off 1 base at V and 0 bases at J, with 16 bases between the two ends. Germline CDR1 is SGHTA and CDR2 is FQGTGA. The CDR3 DNA sequence: TGTGCCAGCAGCTTAAAGGGCGGAGGGCTAAGCTCTGGGGCCAACGTCCTGACTTTC. This gives the protein CASSLKGGGLSSGANVLTF.

This clone was seen only a few times. This sequence may be a read error, since a much larger clone differs from it by one base. Other DNA sequences in this sample translate to the same CDR3. The chain couples TRBV6-1 to TRBJ1-5; 9 positions match TRBD1. This CDR3 has 15 residues. Germline V lookup: CDR1 MNHNS, CDR2 SASEGT. The DNA for the CDR3 is TGTGCCAGCAGTTCCGGGACAGGGCTTAATCAGCCCCAGCACTTT. Its protein product is CASSSGTGLNQPQHF.

The V gene is TRBV6-1, the J gene TRBJ2-3; D call uncertain. The CDR3 is 17 residues long. Germline-derived CDR1 and CDR2 are MNHNS and SASEGT. V dropped 2 bases and J dropped 0 bases, with 15 bases sitting between them. The CDR3 DNA is TGTGCCAGCAGTGAACCGCCGACGGGTCCTAGCACAGATACGCAGTATTTT. It translates to CASSEPPTGPSTDTQYF.

This clone has only a few counts. The rearrangement uses TRBV5-6 and TRBJ2-3, with D perhaps matching TRBD2 (6 bases). The CDR3 length is 16 residues. Germline V gives CDR1 SGHDT, CDR2 YYEEEE. V lost 2 bases and J lost 0, with 13 bases in between. The CDR3 sequence is CASSFALAPSTDTQYF. Written as DNA, the CDR3 is TGTGCCAGCAGCTTCGCACTAGCACCTAGCACAGATACGCAGTATTTT.

The gene calls are TRBV6-1 and TRBJ2-7, with a weak D call TRBD2 (5 bases). Deletions cut 6 bases from V and 7 bases from J, with 22 bases between. The germline V gene has CDR1 MNHNS and CDR2 SASEGT. The CDR3 covers 15 residues. DNA of the CDR3: TGTGCCAGCAGCCGTTCGATGTATAATCGGGGAGAGCAGTACTTC. It is translated as CASSRSMYNRGEQYF.

This clone has ten or more counts. This rearrangement joins TRBV20-1 to TRBJ1-5, with no clear D. This CDR3 is built from 13 residues. Germline V gene sequence: CDR1 DFQATT, CDR2 SNEGSKA (reference sequence). Trimming shortened V by 3 bases and J by 4 bases, and 10 bases separated the two germline ends. The CDR3 region is CSASMEANQPQHF. The CDR3 DNA sequence: TGCAGTGCTAGTATGGAGGCAAATCAGCCCCAGCATTTT.

This clone was observed many times. The J gene is TRBJ1-6, the V gene TRBV30; D call uncertain. Germline CDR1 GTSNPN, CDR2 SVGIG (reference sequence). The CDR3 contains 13 residues. V lost 1 base to trimming and J lost 7 bases, with 8 bases between them. DNA for the CDR3: TGTGCCTGGAGTGCCCAACAGAATTCACCCCTCCACTTT. Amino acid sequence: CAWSAQQNSPLHF.

This clone showed up many times. The same CDR3 is also encoded by other DNA sequences in this sample. CDR3 sequence: CASSLEGPTDTQYF. CDR3 bases: TGCGCCAGCAGCTTGGAGGGGCCCACAGATACGCAGTATTTT. The chain recombines TRBV5-1 with TRBJ2-3; possible D gene TRBD1, 5 bases. Looked up from germline, CDR1 is SGHRS and CDR2 is YFSETQ. V gave up 0 bases and J gave up 2 bases, with 7 bases separating them. The CDR3 runs 14 residues.

This chain joins TRBV13 and TRBJ2-6; D uncertain. Between the trimmed V and J ends, which lost 5 bases and 0 bases, there was a span of 11 bases. CDR1 is PRHDT and CDR2 is FYEKMQ in the germline V gene (reference sequence). The CDR3 length is 16 residues. The DNA for the CDR3 is TGTGCCAGCAGCCGAGTCTGCACCTCTGGGGCCAACGTCCTGACTTTC. Residues: CASSRVCTSGANVLTF.